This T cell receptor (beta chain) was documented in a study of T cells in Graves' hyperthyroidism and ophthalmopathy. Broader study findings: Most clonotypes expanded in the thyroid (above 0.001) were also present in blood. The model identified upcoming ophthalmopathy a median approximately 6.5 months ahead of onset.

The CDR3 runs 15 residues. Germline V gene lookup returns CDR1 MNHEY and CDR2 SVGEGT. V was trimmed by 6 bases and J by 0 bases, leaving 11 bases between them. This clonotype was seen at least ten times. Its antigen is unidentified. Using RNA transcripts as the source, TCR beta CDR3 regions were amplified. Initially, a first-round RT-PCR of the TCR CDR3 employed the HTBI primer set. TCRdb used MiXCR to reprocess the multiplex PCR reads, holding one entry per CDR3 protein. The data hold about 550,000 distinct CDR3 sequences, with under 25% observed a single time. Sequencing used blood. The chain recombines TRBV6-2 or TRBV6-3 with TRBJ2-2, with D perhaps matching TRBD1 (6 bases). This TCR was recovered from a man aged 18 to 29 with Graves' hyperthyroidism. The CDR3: CASSRGMANTGELFF. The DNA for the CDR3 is TGTGCCAGCAGCAGGGGAATGGCGAACACCGGGGAGCTGTTTTTT.